These 9 T cell receptor beta chains were all obtained from the same sample, sequenced in a study of cytomegalovirus exposure and HLA in healthy donors. Measured with immunoSEQ multiplex PCR; TCRdb has only the in-frame clones, and not every one. The sample holds roughly 150,000 clones, approximately 82% seen once. The source material was PBMCs. These TCRs come from a man aged 25-40 years in good health and CMV-seropositive.

This chain uses TRBV5-1 with TRBJ2-2; D call uncertain. V lost 0 bases, J lost 0 bases, and 6 bases lay in between. The CDR3 consists of 15 residues. CDR1 is SGHRS and CDR2 is YFSETQ in the germline V gene. The CDR3 reads CASSLAPSNTGELFF. The CDR3, as DNA: TGCGCCAGCAGCTTGGCCCCGTCGAACACCGGGGAGCTGTTTTTT.

V and J are TRBV4-1 and TRBJ1-2; D gene uncertain. Germline CDR1 and CDR2: MGHRA and YSYEKL. With 0 bases removed from V and 4 bases from J, the gap between germline ends came to 3 bases. CDR3 length equals 12 residues. The CDR3 reads CASSQDSYGYTF. The CDR3 region has the DNA TGCGCCAGCAGCCAAGACAGCTATGGCTACACCTTC.

The chain uses TRBV5-1 and TRBJ2-5; 10 nucleotides match TRBD1. J lost 5 bases, V lost 3 bases, and 13 bases had no gene match. The germline gives CDR1 SGHRS, CDR2 YFSETQ. CDR3 length: 17 residues. The CDR3 DNA sequence: TGCGCCAGCAGCTCGAGGACAGGGGGTTTGTTTGTCGAGACCCAGTACTTC. Protein sequence: CASSSRTGGLFVETQYF.

CDR3 in DNA: TGCGCCAGCAGCTTGGCCCCAGGGGAGGGCTATGGCTACACCTTC. Its protein product is CASSLAPGEGYGYTF. The genes are TRBV5-1 and TRBJ1-2; D might be TRBD1 (6 bases). V was shortened by 0 bases and J by 4 bases, with 13 bases between the two germline ends. Germline V gene sequence: CDR1 SGHRS, CDR2 YFSETQ. The CDR3 has 15 amino acids.

The rearrangement links TRBV6-1 to TRBJ1-2; 9 bases are shared with TRBD1. In germline, CDR1 is MNHNS, CDR2 SASEGT. This CDR3 is 15 amino acids long. Losses at the gene ends were 4 bases for V and 4 bases for J; bases not matched to a gene: 7. CDR3 coding DNA: TGTGCCAGCAGTGGGGGGACAGGGTGGGCCTATGGCTACACCTTC. Translating gives CASSGGTGWAYGYTF.

This clone has only one observation. The chain carries TRBV7-2 and TRBJ2-3; no clear D gene. The CDR3 is 15 amino acids. Looked up from germline, CDR1 is SGHTA and CDR2 is FQGNSA. V lost 5 bases, J lost 0 bases, and 12 bases lay in between. The DNA for the CDR3 is TGTGCCAGCAGCACGAACGGTCTTAGCACAGATACGCAGTATTTT. Amino acids: CASSTNGLSTDTQYF.

CDR3: CASSLGLRRSSTDTQYF. CDR3 DNA sequence: TGTGCCAGCAGCCTGGGACTTAGGAGGAGTAGCACAGATACGCAGTATTTT. This rearrangement joins TRBV27 to TRBJ2-3, with D tentatively TRBD2 (6 bases). V was clipped by 6 bases and J by 0 bases, with 19 bases between them. This CDR3 is built from 17 residues. CDR1 MNHEY and CDR2 SMNVEV come from the germline V gene (reference sequence).

V usage is TRBV11-2 and J usage is TRBJ1-2, with D perhaps TRBD1 (6 bases). Trimming stripped 4 bases from V and 2 bases from J, with 11 bases between. CDR1 is SGHAT and CDR2 is FQNNGV in the germline V gene. The CDR3 is 14 amino acids. CDR3 protein: CASSSPGQNYGYTF. The CDR3 bases are TGTGCCAGCAGCTCGCCAGGACAGAACTATGGCTACACCTTC.

The genes are TRBV30 and TRBJ1-5; D might be TRBD1 (6 bases). V lost 5 bases and J lost 0, with 8 bases in between. The CDR3 extends over 13 amino acids. Germline V CDR1 and CDR2: GTSNPN, SVGIG (reference sequence). The CDR3 nucleotides are TGTGCCTGGGAAGGGGGTAGCAATCAGCCCCAGCATTTT. It yields the protein CAWEGGSNQPQHF.